This T cell receptor (beta chain) was identified in a study of CD8 T cells in ankylosing spondylitis. The CDR3 has 16 amino acids. Germline CDR1 and CDR2: SEHNR and FQNEAQ (reference sequence). Trimming removed 4 bases at V and 1 base at J, with 14 bases between. TCRdb independently ran MiXCR on the 5' RACE reads; one entry per CDR3 protein. The sample has about 250,000 distinct CDR3 sequences; roughly 18% are singletons. The source material was blood, either unsorted or a sorted T cell fraction (not recorded which). The sequence was obtained from a male donor with ankylosing spondylitis or in good health (not recorded which). The rearrangement uses TRBV7-9 and TRBJ2-1; D is perhaps TRBD1 or TRBD2 (5 bases each). The CDR3 DNA sequence: TGTGCCAGCAGCTCCGGGACGGGCAATTCCTACAATGAGCAGTTCTTC. Protein: CASSSGTGNSYNEQFF.